This is a list of T cell receptor beta chains from one sample in a study of blood T cell repertoires in COVID-19. Produced via immunoSEQ multiplex PCR; TCRdb's table is partial and in-frame only. The table records 70,000 to 95,000 clones, 81% of them present only once. The sequencing input was peripheral blood. Every receptor here comes from a human donor in a cohort sampled during active COVID-19. CDR3s include the opening cysteine and the closing phenylalanine or tryptophan. Fields, in order: J gene, D gene, clone size, V gene, CDR3 DNA, CDR3 protein. D genes are given only for firm matches. Clone size, where shown, is once, few, many, or a class for clones that have expanded.

j_gene: TRBJ1-2; d_gene: TRBD1; abundance: .; v_gene: TRBV28; CDR3nt: TGTGCCAGCAGTTCAACGCGGACAGGGTTTATCCTCTATGGCTACACCTTC; CDR3aa: CASSSTRTGFILYGYTF
j_gene: TRBJ1-1; d_gene: .; abundance: .; v_gene: TRBV7-9; CDR3nt: TGTGCCAGCAGCCCTATAACTATTTACACTGAAGCTTTCTTT; CDR3aa: CASSPITIYTEAFF
j_gene: TRBJ1-6; d_gene: TRBD1; abundance: .; v_gene: TRBV27; CDR3nt: TGTGCCAGTGCGACAGGGGGGAATTCACCCCTCCACTTT; CDR3aa: CASATGGNSPLHF
j_gene: TRBJ1-6; d_gene: .; abundance: .; v_gene: TRBV3-1/TRBV3-2; CDR3nt: TGTGCCAGCACCCCAGGGAACAATAATTCACCCCTCCACTTT; CDR3aa: CASTPGNNNSPLHF
j_gene: TRBJ2-7; d_gene: .; abundance: once; v_gene: TRBV18; CDR3nt: TGTGCCAGCGCCCCCGCCTTAGATTCGGGTTCCTACGAGCAGTACTTC; CDR3aa: CASAPALDSGSYEQYF
j_gene: TRBJ1-1; d_gene: .; abundance: .; v_gene: TRBV11-2; CDR3nt: TGTGCCAGCAGCTTAGGCAGTTATAACACTGAAGCTTTCTTT; CDR3aa: CASSLGSYNTEAFF
j_gene: TRBJ1-1; d_gene: .; abundance: .; v_gene: TRBV6-2/TRBV6-3; CDR3nt: TGTGCCAGCAGTTCCCTCGGCACTGAAGCTTTCTTT; CDR3aa: CASSSLGTEAFF
j_gene: TRBJ2-7; d_gene: TRBD2; abundance: .; v_gene: TRBV5-4; CDR3nt: TGTGCCAGCAGCCACAAGCGGGGCGTTAACTACGAGCAGTACTTC; CDR3aa: CASSHKRGVNYEQYF
j_gene: TRBJ2-5; d_gene: TRBD2; abundance: .; v_gene: TRBV7-9; CDR3nt: TGTGCCAGCAGCTTGTCGGGAGCGGGGGGGCCGGAGACCCAGTACTTC; CDR3aa: CASSLSGAGGPETQYF
j_gene: TRBJ2-2; d_gene: TRBD1; abundance: .; v_gene: TRBV15; CDR3nt: TGTGCCACCAGCAGAGATAATTGGTTGACAGGGTGGAGCACCGGGGAGCTGTTTTTT; CDR3aa: CATSRDNWLTGWSTGELFF
j_gene: TRBJ1-1; d_gene: .; abundance: few; v_gene: TRBV19; CDR3nt: TGTGCCAGTAGTATGGCACGGGTGAACACTGAAGCTTTCTTT; CDR3aa: CASSMARVNTEAFF
j_gene: TRBJ1-5; d_gene: TRBD1; abundance: .; v_gene: TRBV6-5; CDR3nt: TGTGCCAGCAGTACAGGGGCGGGGCAGCCCCAGCATTTT; CDR3aa: CASSTGAGQPQHF
j_gene: TRBJ1-5; d_gene: TRBD1; abundance: .; v_gene: TRBV19; CDR3nt: TGTGCCAGTAGCCCGACAGGGCGACAGCCCCAGCATTTT; CDR3aa: CASSPTGRQPQHF
j_gene: TRBJ1-2; d_gene: .; abundance: .; v_gene: TRBV27; CDR3nt: TGTGCCAGCAGTCCCTGGACAGACCGGGATGGCTACACCTTC; CDR3aa: CASSPWTDRDGYTF
j_gene: TRBJ1-2; d_gene: .; abundance: .; v_gene: TRBV3-1/TRBV3-2; CDR3nt: TGTGCCAGCAGCTACCGGGACTATGGCTACACCTTC; CDR3aa: CASSYRDYGYTF
j_gene: TRBJ2-4; d_gene: TRBD2; abundance: .; v_gene: TRBV7-2; CDR3nt: TGTGCCAGCAGCTTGGGACTAGCGGGGGGGGCCCGAACATTC; CDR3aa: CASSLGLAGGARTF
j_gene: TRBJ2-1; d_gene: .; abundance: .; v_gene: TRBV2; CDR3nt: TGTGCCAGCAGATGGGACATGGCGGGCGGCAATGAGCAGTTCTTC; CDR3aa: CASRWDMAGGNEQFF
j_gene: TRBJ2-7; d_gene: .; abundance: .; v_gene: TRBV10-3; CDR3nt: TGTGCCATCAGTGTTGTAGGGAGGGAGCAGTACTTC; CDR3aa: CAISVVGREQYF
j_gene: TRBJ1-2; d_gene: .; abundance: .; v_gene: TRBV6-5; CDR3nt: TGTGCCAGCAGTTACTCGACCTATGGCGGTGGCTACACCTTC; CDR3aa: CASSYSTYGGGYTF
j_gene: TRBJ2-1; d_gene: TRBD1; abundance: .; v_gene: TRBV5-1; CDR3nt: TGCGCCAGCAGCTTAGGACAGGTCTCTGTCTTC; CDR3aa: CASSLGQVSVF
j_gene: TRBJ2-1; d_gene: TRBD2; abundance: .; v_gene: TRBV6-2/TRBV6-3; CDR3nt: TGTGCCAGCAGTTATGGGACTAGCGGGGTCGATGAGCAGTTCTTC; CDR3aa: CASSYGTSGVDEQFF
j_gene: TRBJ1-2; d_gene: .; abundance: once; v_gene: TRBV10-2; CDR3nt: TGCGCCAGCAGTGAGTGGCAGAAGTTCTACACCTTC; CDR3aa: CASSEWQKFYTF
j_gene: TRBJ2-7; d_gene: TRBD1; abundance: .; v_gene: TRBV6-6; CDR3nt: TGTGCCAGCAGGGGTACAGGGGGGTCCTACGAGCAGTACTTC; CDR3aa: CASRGTGGSYEQYF
j_gene: TRBJ1-1; d_gene: .; abundance: .; v_gene: TRBV7-9; CDR3nt: TGTGCCAGCAGCCTTAACCAAGGGGACACTGAAGCTTTCTTT; CDR3aa: CASSLNQGDTEAFF
j_gene: TRBJ1-2; d_gene: .; abundance: .; v_gene: TRBV19; CDR3nt: TGTGCCAGTAGTCACCCAGGGTGGCACTATGGCTACACCTTC; CDR3aa: CASSHPGWHYGYTF
j_gene: TRBJ1-6; d_gene: TRBD1; abundance: .; v_gene: TRBV11-2; CDR3nt: TGTGCCAGCAGCTTAGACAGGGGGCAATCACCCCTCCACTTT; CDR3aa: CASSLDRGQSPLHF
j_gene: TRBJ1-4; d_gene: .; abundance: .; v_gene: TRBV9; CDR3nt: TGTGCCAGCAGCGTAGCTACAGGGCTTAATGAAAAACTGTTTTTT; CDR3aa: CASSVATGLNEKLFF
j_gene: TRBJ1-1; d_gene: .; abundance: .; v_gene: TRBV4-1; CDR3nt: TGCGCCAGCAGCCAAGTAGATTCGAACACTGAAGCTTTCTTT; CDR3aa: CASSQVDSNTEAFF
j_gene: TRBJ2-5; d_gene: .; abundance: few; v_gene: TRBV6-1; CDR3nt: TGTGCCAGCAGTGAAGCGGGGGGTAGGTTGTACTTC; CDR3aa: CASSEAGGRLYF
j_gene: TRBJ1-6; d_gene: .; abundance: .; v_gene: TRBV5-4; CDR3nt: TGTGCCAGCAGCCACGCTGGGGGGGGTTCTTCACCCCTCCACTTT; CDR3aa: CASSHAGGGSSPLHF
j_gene: TRBJ2-4; d_gene: TRBD1; abundance: .; v_gene: TRBV19; CDR3nt: TGTGCCAGCAGGGACAGGGGCGTCCGGGAAAACATTCAGTACTTC; CDR3aa: CASRDRGVRENIQYF
j_gene: TRBJ1-2; d_gene: TRBD1; abundance: .; v_gene: TRBV6-5; CDR3nt: TGTGCCAGCACTTGGGACAGGACCTTTAACTATGGCTACACCTTC; CDR3aa: CASTWDRTFNYGYTF
j_gene: TRBJ2-3; d_gene: TRBD2; abundance: .; v_gene: TRBV4-3; CDR3nt: TGCGCCAGCAGCCCATCGCGTCTAGCGGGGGGGGCATACGGCACAGATACGCAGTATTTT; CDR3aa: CASSPSRLAGGAYGTDTQYF
j_gene: TRBJ2-3; d_gene: TRBD2; abundance: .; v_gene: TRBV4-2; CDR3nt: TGTGCCAGCAGCCCTAGGTCCTCAAGCGGGGGGACAGATACGCAGTATTTT; CDR3aa: CASSPRSSSGGTDTQYF
j_gene: TRBJ2-5; d_gene: TRBD1; abundance: .; v_gene: TRBV9; CDR3nt: TGTGCCAGCAGCGCAACAGGGGGCGCAGAGACCCAGTACTTC; CDR3aa: CASSATGGAETQYF
j_gene: TRBJ2-3; d_gene: TRBD2; abundance: .; v_gene: TRBV10-3; CDR3nt: TGTGCCATCAGAGCGGGACTAAGCACAGATACGCAGTATTTT; CDR3aa: CAIRAGLSTDTQYF
j_gene: TRBJ2-2; d_gene: TRBD1; abundance: .; v_gene: TRBV10-3; CDR3nt: TGTGCCATCAGCCGGGGACAGGGGGGGGCCACCGGGGAGCTGTTTTTT; CDR3aa: CAISRGQGGATGELFF
j_gene: TRBJ1-2; d_gene: .; abundance: .; v_gene: TRBV6-6; CDR3nt: TGTGCCAGCAGTTTCCCCCGGGAAAACTATGGCTACACCTTC; CDR3aa: CASSFPRENYGYTF
j_gene: TRBJ2-3; d_gene: TRBD2; abundance: .; v_gene: TRBV7-2; CDR3nt: TGTGCCAGCAGCTTGGCGGGGGGTGGTAGCACAGATACGCAGTATTTT; CDR3aa: CASSLAGGGSTDTQYF